The clone carrying this TCR beta chain came up many times. The antigen is undetermined. CDR3 length: 15 residues. CDR1 and CDR2 from the germline V gene are SGHRS and YFSETQ. Trimming cost V 3 bases and J 5 bases; bases outside gene matches: 5. This record belongs to a study of CD8 T cells in ankylosing spondylitis. Broader study findings: Disease-linked clones bore a CD8+ phenotype, appearing relatively rarely in peripheral blood. As reported, disease-linked clones showed significant enrichment in matched ankylosing spondylitis synovial fluid. Earlier literature documents some of the motif variants in reactive arthritis synovial fluid and blood.

In TCRdb, the 5' RACE reads were re-called with MiXCR into one record per CDR3 protein. There are 250,000 to 400,000 distinct CDR3 sequences in the sample; around 10% occur only once, and 8% to 9.5% lies in the top ten. The receptor comes from a female donor with ankylosing spondylitis or in good health (not recorded which). Sequencing was carried out using blood, either unsorted or a sorted T cell fraction (not recorded which). J is TRBJ2-3 and V is TRBV5-1; 11 positions match TRBD1. CDR3 residues: CASSSRDRGEDTQYF. The CDR3 coding sequence is TGCGCCAGCAGCTCCCGGGACAGGGGGGAAGATACGCAGTATTTT.